The clone carrying this TCR beta chain was recorded a few times. Its antigen is unknown. These data come from a study of pediatric ulcerative colitis. Study-wide findings and caveats: Acute severe colitis showed lower rectal diversity from clonal expansions. Blood-rectal clonal overlap within each person was significantly higher in ulcerative colitis patients than controls. A couple of rectal clonotypes were found only in ulcerative colitis patients, all of them. A couple of patients' blood samples yielded substantially fewer templates.

V lost 8 bases to trimming and J lost 8 bases, with 12 bases between them. This CDR3 is 12 amino acids long. Germline CDR1 reads SEHNR; CDR2 reads FQNEAQ (reference sequence). Rectal tissue came from one to two pinch biopsies taken at colonoscopy. Clones were read by immunoSEQ multiplex PCR, and TCRdb kept only the in-frame ones, dropping some. The sample lists approximately 40,000 clones; about three quarters were seen once. This sequence was found in a boy aged 5-17 years with moderate ulcerative colitis. The chain is built from TRBV7-9 and TRBJ1-4, with D unclear. Source material: gut tissue. Here the CDR3 reads CASVTSGEKLFF. The DNA of the CDR3 is TGTGCCAGCGTAACTTCTGGGGAAAAACTGTTTTTT.